The present T cell receptor beta chain was sequenced within a study of identical twins' blood T cells. Study-wide results and limits: Out-of-frame TCRbeta clonotypes reportedly had markedly more similar V usage in twins than unrelated donors.

Libraries were made from RNA as TCR cDNA, using a modified protocol. TCRdb ran MiXCR on the 5' RACE reads and lists one entry per CDR3 protein. The sample has roughly 380,000 distinct CDR3 sequences, roughly 30% seen once. Germline lookup yields CDR1 DFQATT and CDR2 SNEGSKA (reference sequence). V lost 4 bases and J lost 1; bases outside the gene matches: 6. This CDR3 region has 15 residues. With respect to this clonotype: Its antigen is not identified.

Sequenced material: PBMCs. This receptor was identified in a woman between 18 and 55 years old in good health. This chain joins TRBV20-1 and TRBJ2-3, with 9 bases identical to TRBD2. CDR3 DNA: TGCAGTGCTACCCTCGGCGGGAGGGGCACAGATACGCAGTATTTT. Translating it yields CSATLGGRGTDTQYF.